This T cell receptor beta chain was profiled in a study of T cells in Graves' hyperthyroidism and ophthalmopathy (dated by TCRdb to about 2019). With regard to the full study: TCR V-J signatures able to tell the groups apart were searched for in a discovery cohort of 100 or so patients, of whom approximately 40 had Graves' ophthalmopathy and more than 55 had stable Graves' hyperthyroidism. The paper reports TCR Vbeta CDR3 sequencing of approximately 130 peripheral blood samples: 43 ophthalmopathy, 75 to 80 hyperthyroidism and approximately 17 progressor patients. Following sampling, methimazole starting at 30 mg daily was given to hyperthyroidism patients, and high-dose intravenous methylprednisolone was given to ophthalmopathy patients. Prospective prediction of ophthalmopathy was tested in an independent validation cohort consisting of 18 hyperthyroidism patients and approximately 16 patients who later progressed to ophthalmopathy. The roughly 90 discovery patients were divided at random into training and test sets in a 7:3 ratio. The study also compared thyroid tissue and blood T-cell repertoires from 5 to 7 Graves' hyperthyroidism patients. Overall results and qualifications from the work: Sample size was not statistically predetermined, and investigators were not blinded to group allocation. During validation, the model predicted progression to ophthalmopathy a median of approximately 6.5 months ahead of onset, with almost 71% sensitivity and 72.22% specificity. Blood samples also contained most of the expanded thyroid clonotypes (frequency above 0.001), which suggests that blood repertoires may reflect thyroid immune responses. Ophthalmopathy was separated from stable hyperthyroidism by a 13 V-J signature model, with 85% to 90% sensitivity and roughly 81% specificity obtained in cross-validation and 80%/75% obtained in testing.

The TCR beta CDR3 regions were amplified from RNA transcripts. The first round of RT-PCR for the TCR CDR3 was performed with the HTBI primer set and the Qiagen OneStep RT-PCR kit. Libraries were constructed in a second round of multiplex PCR, after which size selection and purification were carried out. Paired-end sequencing of the libraries was performed with 100 bp reads on an Illumina HiSeq2000. The published analysis was carried out like this. SOAPnuke was used to process the raw data, throwing out any read that contained adapters or uncalled bases, had a mean Phred below 15, or lacked an exact constant-primer or identifier match. High-quality paired reads were merged with COPE v1.2.5, and unique nucleotide sequences were defined as clonotypes. MiTCR v1.1 was used to align clonotypes to the IMGT TRBV, TRBD and TRBJ reference segments. The analysis was restricted to V-J combinations with a frequency above 0.0001, which together covered approximately 99% of the repertoires. A TCS score was defined as the ratio of F50 (clonal expansion) to E x V (chaos), with BLOSUM62-based TCRdist applied between CDR3 peptides within each V-J. Welch's t-statistics and random forest reduced 514 V-J features to under 15, which were used in a naive Bayes classifier (R e1071). The similarity between thyroid and blood repertoires was quantified using the Morisita-Horn index. TCRdb reanalyzed the raw reads on its own, using fastp at Q25 for trimming and MiXCR for clone calling, and kept in-frame beta chains. Identical CDR3 proteins give one entry, which carries the most common genes and DNA. Here the V and J calls rest on TCRdb's processing, not on the authors' analysis. Present in this sample are 500,000 to 650,000 distinct CDR3 sequences, 46% of which were seen just once. The ten largest make up about 43% of the sample.

At the junction V is shortened by 5 bases and J by 1 base, with 17 bases in between. The CDR3 runs 16 residues from the cysteine to the phenylalanine. Only CDR3 DNA is held: 48 bases, read in frame from base 1. The germline V gene encodes CDR1 SGHVS and CDR2 FQNEAQ. With regard to this clonotype: Its recognized antigen is unknown. No clone much larger than this one lies a single base away; base qualities are absent.

Exclusion was applied to patients with uncontrolled infections, other autoimmune diseases, pregnancy or lactation. Diagnoses were established on the basis of clinical symptoms, serum thyroxine and TRAb, thyroid ultrasound, and orbital computed tomography. Trizol reagent was used to extract total RNA, and RNA quality was then checked on an Agilent 2100 Bioanalyzer. The sample comprised peripheral blood or thyroid tissue (not recorded which). The source is an adult woman with Graves' disease, either hyperthyroidism or ophthalmopathy (not recorded which). The V gene is TRBV7-8 and the J gene is TRBJ1-1; TRBD1 could be the D gene, as 5 bases match. This receptor has the CDR3 CASSPRQSGRNTEAFF. The base sequence is TGTGCCAGCAGCCCCCGACAGTCTGGGCGGAACACTGAAGCTTTCTTT.